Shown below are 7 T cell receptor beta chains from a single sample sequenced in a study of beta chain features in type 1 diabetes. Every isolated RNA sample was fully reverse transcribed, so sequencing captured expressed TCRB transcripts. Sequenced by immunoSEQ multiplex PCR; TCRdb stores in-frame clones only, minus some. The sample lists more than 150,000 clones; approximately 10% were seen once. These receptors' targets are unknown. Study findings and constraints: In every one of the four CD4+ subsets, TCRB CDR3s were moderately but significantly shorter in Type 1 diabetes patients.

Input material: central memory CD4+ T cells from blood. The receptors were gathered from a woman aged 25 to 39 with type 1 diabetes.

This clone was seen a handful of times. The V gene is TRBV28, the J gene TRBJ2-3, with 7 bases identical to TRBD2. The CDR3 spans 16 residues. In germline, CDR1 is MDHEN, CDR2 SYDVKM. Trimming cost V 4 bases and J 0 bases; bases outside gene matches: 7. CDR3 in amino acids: CASSSPSGFSTDTQYF. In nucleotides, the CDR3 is TGTGCCAGCAGTTCGCCTAGCGGATTCAGCACAGATACGCAGTATTTT.

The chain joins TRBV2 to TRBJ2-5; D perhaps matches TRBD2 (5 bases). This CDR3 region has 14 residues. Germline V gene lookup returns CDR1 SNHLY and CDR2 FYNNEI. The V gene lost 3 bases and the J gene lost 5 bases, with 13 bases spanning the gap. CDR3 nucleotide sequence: TGTGCCAGCAGTGATCGCGGAACTAGGGAGACCCAGTACTTC. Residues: CASSDRGTRETQYF.

The CDR3 is CASSRQARSGANVLTF. The CDR3 region has the DNA TGTGCCAGCTCTCGACAGGCCCGCTCTGGGGCCAACGTCCTGACTTTC. The chain uses TRBV18 and TRBJ2-6; weak D call: TRBD1 (6 bases). The V and J ends lost 6 bases and 0 bases respectively, with 12 bases between them. CDR1 and CDR2 from the germline V gene are KGHSH and LQKENI. This CDR3 contains 16 residues. Variable domain in full (rest from reference TRBV18 and TRBJ2-6): NAGVMQNPRHLVRRRGQEARLRCSPMKGHSHVYWYRQLPEEGLKFMVYLQKENIIDESGMPKERFSAEFPKEGPSILRIQQVVRGDSAAYFCASSRQARSGANVLTFGAGSRLTVL.

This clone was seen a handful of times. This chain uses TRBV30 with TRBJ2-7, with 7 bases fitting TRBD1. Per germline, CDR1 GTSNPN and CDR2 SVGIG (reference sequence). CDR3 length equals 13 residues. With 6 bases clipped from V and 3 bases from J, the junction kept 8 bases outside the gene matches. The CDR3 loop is CACRDRTNYEQYF. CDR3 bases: TGTGCCTGCCGGGACAGAACTAACTACGAGCAGTACTTC. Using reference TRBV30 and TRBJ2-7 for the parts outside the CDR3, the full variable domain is SQTIHQWPATLVQPVGSPLSLECTVEGTSNPNLYWYRQAAGRGLQLLFYSVGIGQISSEVPQNLSASRPQDRQFILSSKKLLLSDSGFYLCACRDRTNYEQYFGPGTRLTVT.

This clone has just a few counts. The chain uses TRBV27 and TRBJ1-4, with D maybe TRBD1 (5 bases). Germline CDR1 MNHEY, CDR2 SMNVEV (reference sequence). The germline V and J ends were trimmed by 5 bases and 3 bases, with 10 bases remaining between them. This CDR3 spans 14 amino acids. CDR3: CASSKGDSNEKLFF. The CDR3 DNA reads TGTGCCAGCAGTAAAGGGGATTCTAATGAAAAACTGTTTTTT.

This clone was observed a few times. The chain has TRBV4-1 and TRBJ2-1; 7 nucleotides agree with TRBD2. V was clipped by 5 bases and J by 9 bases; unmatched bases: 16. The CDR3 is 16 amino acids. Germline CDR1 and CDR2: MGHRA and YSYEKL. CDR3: CASSSQLGLVAVEQFF. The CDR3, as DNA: TGCGCCAGCAGCTCTCAGCTCGGACTAGTGGCCGTTGAGCAGTTCTTC.

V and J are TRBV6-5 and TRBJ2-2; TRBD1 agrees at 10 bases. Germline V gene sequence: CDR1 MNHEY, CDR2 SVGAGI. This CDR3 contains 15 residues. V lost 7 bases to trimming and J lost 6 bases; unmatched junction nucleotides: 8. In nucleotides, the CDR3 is TGTGCCAGCACCGACGACAGGGGGCGGTCCGGGGAGCTGTTTTTT. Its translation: CASTDDRGRSGELFF.